These T cell receptor beta chains were read from a single sample in a study of T cell clones after liver transplantation. Measured with immunoSEQ multiplex PCR; TCRdb has only the in-frame clones, and not every one. Among roughly 120,000 clones listed, about nine tenths were seen once. Sequenced material: CD4+ T cells from blood, taken 12 months after liver transplant. The receptors here all came from a human patient who received a liver transplant. T cells may partly derive from the graft donor. Each CDR3 is given without its conserved first and last residue. The order of the fields is V gene, clone size, CDR3 protein. For some rows the clone size is stated as once, few or many, or as a class when expanded; others skip it.

V: TRBV5-6
size: .
CDR3: ASYLSGVVWNEQF

V: TRBV7-3
size: once
CDR3: ASSPSVRTSRAGELF

V: TRBV29-1
size: .
CDR3: SVGLTSGRTEQY

V: TRBV18
size: .
CDR3: ASSVTLQTGNQPQH

V: TRBV5-1
size: .
CDR3: ASSFLGTSKSDEQF

V: TRBV30
size: .
CDR3: AWSVLGRNYGYT

V: TRBV12-5
size: .
CDR3: ATGDYDTQY

V: TRBV5-4
size: .
CDR3: ASSLGQITDTQY

V: TRBV10-3
size: .
CDR3: ATAPSGSYEQY

V: TRBV5-1
size: .
CDR3: ASSLKAGGSYEQY

V: TRBV27
size: .
CDR3: ASSLQGAETQY

V: TRBV5-1
size: .
CDR3: ASSLGTSDNEQF

V: TRBV28
size: .
CDR3: ASRGGPFQNQPQH

V: TRBV18
size: .
CDR3: ASSPGVGETQY

V: TRBV9
size: .
CDR3: ASSPRGQAYNEQF

V: TRBV9
size: once
CDR3: ASSVWRGGTDTQY

V: TRBV18
size: .
CDR3: ASSPYSAADGYGYT

V: TRBV5-6
size: .
CDR3: ASSLVTSGQETQY

V: TRBV11-2
size: .
CDR3: ASSRGQAVGYT

V: TRBV29-1
size: once
CDR3: SVGLSSYNEQF

V: TRBV28
size: .
CDR3: ASSTRQGYEQY

V: TRBV5-8
size: .
CDR3: ASSLELADSYEQY

V: TRBV6-1
size: once
CDR3: SAGPGAYNEQF

V: TRBV7-3
size: .
CDR3: ASSPPLKISGGEKLF

V: TRBV5-1
size: .
CDR3: ASSLTGTHTEAF

V: TRBV28
size: .
CDR3: ASRLLNTEAF

V: TRBV29-1
size: .
CDR3: SVAGTDYGYT

V: TRBV2
size: .
CDR3: ASSYNPDLEQF

V: TRBV2
size: .
CDR3: ASRERETNEQF

V: TRBV4-3
size: .
CDR3: ASSQDIWTGSSYEQY

V: TRBV28
size: .
CDR3: ASSLYLPVNTEAF

V: TRBV19
size: once
CDR3: ASSPGVEETQY

V: TRBV11-1
size: once
CDR3: ASRTGTGGLEETQY

V: TRBV6-5
size: .
CDR3: ASRGQGGTEAF

V: TRBV5-6
size: .
CDR3: ASSSGIGAGGTDTQY

V: TRBV5-6
size: .
CDR3: ASSFGSGTGAYEQY

V: TRBV6-5
size: few
CDR3: ASKQGLAGEGQKY

V: TRBV19
size: .
CDR3: ASSIKGGQPQH

V: TRBV7-2
size: .
CDR3: ASSLVETQY

V: TRBV7-2
size: .
CDR3: ASSLQGQNAEQY

V: TRBV10-3
size: .
CDR3: AISQDGDTQY

V: TRBV7-2
size: .
CDR3: ASSLAPAQGGSYNEQF

V: TRBV6-4
size: .
CDR3: ARTGRGVAGGYEQY

V: TRBV9
size: .
CDR3: ASSAPRDRESNSYGYT

V: TRBV27
size: .
CDR3: ASSDRVYDTQY

V: TRBV2
size: .
CDR3: ASIQQGAGELF

V: TRBV6-6
size: .
CDR3: ASSYSEQFGGNIQY

V: TRBV30
size: .
CDR3: AWSYGPLEKLF

V: TRBV7-2
size: .
CDR3: ASGGSSSSYEQY

V: TRBV18
size: once
CDR3: ASSFRQLYEQY

V: TRBV11-3
size: .
CDR3: ASSFGTSGYPDTQY

V: TRBV9
size: .
CDR3: ASSGSRGPYEQY

V: TRBV18
size: .
CDR3: ASSPKTGGASNYGYT

V: TRBV10-3
size: few
CDR3: AISEPSGALNTGELF

V: TRBV7-6
size: few
CDR3: ASSAYRGNTEAF

V: TRBV6-6
size: .
CDR3: ASTREGTDTQY

V: TRBV5-1
size: .
CDR3: ASLLQGTGEAF

V: TRBV7-2
size: once
CDR3: ASSLDPRKTYEQY